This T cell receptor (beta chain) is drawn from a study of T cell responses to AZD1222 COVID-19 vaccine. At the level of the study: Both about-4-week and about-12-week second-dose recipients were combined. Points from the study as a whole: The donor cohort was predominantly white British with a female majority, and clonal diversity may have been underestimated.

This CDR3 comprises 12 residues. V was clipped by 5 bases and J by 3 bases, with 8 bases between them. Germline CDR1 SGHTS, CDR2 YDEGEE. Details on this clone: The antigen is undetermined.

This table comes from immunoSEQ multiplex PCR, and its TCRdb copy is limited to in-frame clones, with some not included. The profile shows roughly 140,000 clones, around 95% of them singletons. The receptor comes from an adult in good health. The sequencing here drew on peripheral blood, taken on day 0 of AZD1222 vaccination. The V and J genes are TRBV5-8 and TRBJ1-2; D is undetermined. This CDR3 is CASRKKYYGYTF. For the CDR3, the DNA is TGTGCCAGCAGAAAAAAATACTATGGCTACACCTTC.